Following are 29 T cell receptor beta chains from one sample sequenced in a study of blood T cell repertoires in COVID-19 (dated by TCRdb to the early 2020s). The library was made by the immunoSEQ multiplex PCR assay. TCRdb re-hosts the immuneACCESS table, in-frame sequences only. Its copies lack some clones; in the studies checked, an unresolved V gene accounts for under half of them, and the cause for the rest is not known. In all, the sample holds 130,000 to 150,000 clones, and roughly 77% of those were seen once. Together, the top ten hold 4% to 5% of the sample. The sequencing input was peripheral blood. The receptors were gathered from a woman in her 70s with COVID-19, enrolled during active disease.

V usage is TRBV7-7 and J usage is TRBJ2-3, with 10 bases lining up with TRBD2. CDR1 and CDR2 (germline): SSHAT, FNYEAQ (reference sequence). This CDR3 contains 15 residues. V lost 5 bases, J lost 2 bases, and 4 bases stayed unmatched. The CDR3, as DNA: TGTGCCAGCAGCCGTACTAGCGGGATCACAGATACGCAGTATTTT. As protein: CASSRTSGITDTQYF.

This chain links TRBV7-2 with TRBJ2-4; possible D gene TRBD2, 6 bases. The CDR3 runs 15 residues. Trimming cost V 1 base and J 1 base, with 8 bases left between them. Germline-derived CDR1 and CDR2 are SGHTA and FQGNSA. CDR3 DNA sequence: TGTGCCAGCAGCTTAGGGGGGAGGGCCAAAAACATTCAGTACTTC. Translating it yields CASSLGGRAKNIQYF.

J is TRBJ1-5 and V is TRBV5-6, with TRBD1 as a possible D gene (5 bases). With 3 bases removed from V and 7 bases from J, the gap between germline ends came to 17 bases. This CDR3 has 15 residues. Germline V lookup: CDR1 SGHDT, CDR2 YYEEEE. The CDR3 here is CASSSRQGLWQPQHF. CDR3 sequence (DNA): TGTGCCAGCAGCTCCCGGCAGGGCTTGTGGCAGCCCCAGCATTTT.

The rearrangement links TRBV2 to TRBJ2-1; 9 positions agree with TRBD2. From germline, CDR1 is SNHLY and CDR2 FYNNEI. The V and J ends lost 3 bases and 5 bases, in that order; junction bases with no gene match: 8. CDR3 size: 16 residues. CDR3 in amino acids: CASSDRPGLAHNEQFF. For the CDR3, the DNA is TGTGCCAGCAGTGACCGCCCGGGACTAGCTCACAATGAGCAGTTCTTC.

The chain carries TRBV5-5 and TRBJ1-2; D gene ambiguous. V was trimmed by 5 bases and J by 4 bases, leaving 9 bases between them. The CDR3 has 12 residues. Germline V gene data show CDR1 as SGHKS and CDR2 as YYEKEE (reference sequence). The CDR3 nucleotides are TGTGCCAGCAGTTATGAGGGCTATGGCTACACCTTC. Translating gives CASSYEGYGYTF. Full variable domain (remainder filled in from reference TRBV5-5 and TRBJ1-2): DAGVTQSPTHLIKTRGQQVTLRCSPISGHKSVSWYQQVLGQGPQFIFQYYEKEERGRGNFPDRFSARQFPNYSSELNVNALLLGDSALYLCASSYEGYGYTFGSGTRLTVV.

The CDR3 nucleotides are TGTGCCAGCAGCTTGGGGGGGCTGGGGGCCGGGGAGCTGTTTTTT. It is translated as CASSLGGLGAGELFF. The genes are TRBV5-4 and TRBJ2-2; possibly TRBD1 for D (6 bases). Germline lookup yields CDR1 SGHNT and CDR2 YYREEE (reference sequence). The CDR3 is 15 residues long. V lost 0 bases and J 6 bases, leaving 12 bases between the germline ends.

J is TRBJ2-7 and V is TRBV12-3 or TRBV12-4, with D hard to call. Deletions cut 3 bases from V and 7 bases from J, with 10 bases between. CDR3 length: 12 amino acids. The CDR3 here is CASSFTGGEQYF. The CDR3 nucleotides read TGTGCCAGCAGTTTTACGGGTGGGGAGCAGTACTTC.

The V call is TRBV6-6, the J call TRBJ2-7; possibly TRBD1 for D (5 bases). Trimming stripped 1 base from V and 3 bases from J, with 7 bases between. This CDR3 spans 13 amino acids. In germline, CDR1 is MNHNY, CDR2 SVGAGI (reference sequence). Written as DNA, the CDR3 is TGTGCCAGCAGTTACTTCCAGGGCTACGAGCAGTACTTC. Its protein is CASSYFQGYEQYF.

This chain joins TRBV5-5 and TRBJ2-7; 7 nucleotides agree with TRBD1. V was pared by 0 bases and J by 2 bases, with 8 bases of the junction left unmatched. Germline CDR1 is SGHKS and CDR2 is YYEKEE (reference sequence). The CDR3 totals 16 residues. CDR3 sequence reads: CASSLATGTVTYEQYF. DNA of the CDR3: TGTGCCAGCAGCTTGGCGACGGGGACAGTAACCTACGAGCAGTACTTC. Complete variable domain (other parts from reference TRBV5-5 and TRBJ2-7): DAGVTQSPTHLIKTRGQQVTLRCSPISGHKSVSWYQQVLGQGPQFIFQYYEKEERGRGNFPDRFSARQFPNYSSELNVNALLLGDSALYLCASSLATGTVTYEQYFGPGTRLTVT.

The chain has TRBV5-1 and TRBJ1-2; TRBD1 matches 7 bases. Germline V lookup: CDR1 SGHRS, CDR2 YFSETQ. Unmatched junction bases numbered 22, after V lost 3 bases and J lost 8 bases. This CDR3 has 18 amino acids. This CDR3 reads CASSWGGWDSQPFGGYTF. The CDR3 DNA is TGCGCCAGCAGCTGGGGTGGATGGGACAGCCAGCCGTTCGGGGGCTACACCTTC.

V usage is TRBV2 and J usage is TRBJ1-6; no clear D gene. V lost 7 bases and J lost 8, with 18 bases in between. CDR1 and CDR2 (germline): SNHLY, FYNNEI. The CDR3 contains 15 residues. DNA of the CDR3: TGTGCCAGCAAGGAGGTCTTTCAAGCCCATTCACCCCTCCACTTT. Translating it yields CASKEVFQAHSPLHF.

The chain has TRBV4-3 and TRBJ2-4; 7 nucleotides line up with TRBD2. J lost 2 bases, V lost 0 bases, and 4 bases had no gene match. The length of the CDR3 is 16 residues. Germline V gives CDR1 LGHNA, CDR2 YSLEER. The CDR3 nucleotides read TGCGCCAGCAGCCAAGAAGCGGGGTCTCCCAAAAACATTCAGTACTTC. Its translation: CASSQEAGSPKNIQYF.

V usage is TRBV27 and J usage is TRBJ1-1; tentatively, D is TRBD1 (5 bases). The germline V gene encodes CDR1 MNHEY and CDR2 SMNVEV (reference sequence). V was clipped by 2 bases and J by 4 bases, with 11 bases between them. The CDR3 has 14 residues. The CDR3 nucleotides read TGTGCCAGCAGTTTACGGGGGGTTGGCACTGAAGCTTTCTTT. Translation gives CASSLRGVGTEAFF.

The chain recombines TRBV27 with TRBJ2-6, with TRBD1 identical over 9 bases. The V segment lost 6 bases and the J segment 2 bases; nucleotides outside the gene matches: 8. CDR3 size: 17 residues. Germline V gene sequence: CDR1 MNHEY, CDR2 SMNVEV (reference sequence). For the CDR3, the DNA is TGTGCCAGCAGCTTACAGGGGGCGCTTCCTGGGGCCAACGTCCTGACTTTC. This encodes CASSLQGALPGANVLTF.

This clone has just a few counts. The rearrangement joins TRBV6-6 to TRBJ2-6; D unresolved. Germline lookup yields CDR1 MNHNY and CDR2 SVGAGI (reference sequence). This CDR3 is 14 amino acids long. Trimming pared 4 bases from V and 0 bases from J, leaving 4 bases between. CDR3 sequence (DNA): TGTGCCAGCAGTTCTAACTCTGGGGCCAACGTCCTGACTTTC. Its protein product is CASSSNSGANVLTF.

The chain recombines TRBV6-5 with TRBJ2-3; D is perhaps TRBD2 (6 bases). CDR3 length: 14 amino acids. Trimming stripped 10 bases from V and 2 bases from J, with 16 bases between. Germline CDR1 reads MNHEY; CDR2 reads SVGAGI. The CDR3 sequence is CATLGGPNTDTQYF. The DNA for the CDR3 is TGTGCCACCCTGGGAGGACCCAACACAGATACGCAGTATTTT.

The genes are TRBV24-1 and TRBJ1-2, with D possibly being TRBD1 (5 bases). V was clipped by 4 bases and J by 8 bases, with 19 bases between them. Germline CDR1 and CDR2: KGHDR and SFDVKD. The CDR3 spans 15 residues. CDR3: CATSDARQGLVGYTF. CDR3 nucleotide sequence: TGTGCCACCAGTGACGCCCGGCAGGGCCTGGTAGGCTACACCTTC.

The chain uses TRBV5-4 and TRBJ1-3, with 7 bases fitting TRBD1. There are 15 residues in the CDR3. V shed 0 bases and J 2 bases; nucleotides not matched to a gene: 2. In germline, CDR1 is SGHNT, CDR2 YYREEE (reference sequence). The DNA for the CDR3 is TGTGCCAGCAGCTTGGGGGGGACAGCTGGAAACACCATATATTTT. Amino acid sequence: CASSLGGTAGNTIYF.

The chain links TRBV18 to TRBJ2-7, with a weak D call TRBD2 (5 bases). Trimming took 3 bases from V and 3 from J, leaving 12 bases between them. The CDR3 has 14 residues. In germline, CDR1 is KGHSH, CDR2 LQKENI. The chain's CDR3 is CASSPPGSGYEQYF. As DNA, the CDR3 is TGTGCCAGCTCACCCCCGGGGTCCGGCTACGAGCAGTACTTC.

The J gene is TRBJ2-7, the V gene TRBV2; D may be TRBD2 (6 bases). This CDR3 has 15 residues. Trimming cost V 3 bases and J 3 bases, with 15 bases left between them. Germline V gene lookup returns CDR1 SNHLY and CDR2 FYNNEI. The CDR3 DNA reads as TGTGCCAGCAGTGAGGGCACCCCGGGAGTCTACGAGCAGTACTTC. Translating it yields CASSEGTPGVYEQYF.

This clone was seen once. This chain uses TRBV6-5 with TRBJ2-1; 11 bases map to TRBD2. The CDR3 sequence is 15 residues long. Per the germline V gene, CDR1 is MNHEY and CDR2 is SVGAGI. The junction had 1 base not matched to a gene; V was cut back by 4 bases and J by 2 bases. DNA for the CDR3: TGTGCCAGCAGTTTTAGCGGGGGGGCCTACAATGAGCAGTTCTTC. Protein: CASSFSGGAYNEQFF.

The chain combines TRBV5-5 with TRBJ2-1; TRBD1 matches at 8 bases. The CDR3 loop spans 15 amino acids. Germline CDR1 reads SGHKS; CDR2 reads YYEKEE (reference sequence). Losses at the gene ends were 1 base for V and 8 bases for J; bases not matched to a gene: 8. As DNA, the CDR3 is TGTGCCAGCAGCTTGTGGCAGGGGGCGTCGGATGAGCAGTTCTTC. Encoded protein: CASSLWQGASDEQFF.

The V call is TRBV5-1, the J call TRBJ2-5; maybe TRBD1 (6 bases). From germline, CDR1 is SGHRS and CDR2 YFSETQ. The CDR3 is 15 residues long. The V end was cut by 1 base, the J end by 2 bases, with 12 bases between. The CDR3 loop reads CASSLYLGAQETQYF. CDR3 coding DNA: TGCGCCAGCAGCTTGTATCTGGGGGCTCAAGAGACCCAGTACTTC.

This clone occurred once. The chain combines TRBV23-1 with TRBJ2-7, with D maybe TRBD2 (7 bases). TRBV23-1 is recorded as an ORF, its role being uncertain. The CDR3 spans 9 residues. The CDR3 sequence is CAEGGEQYF. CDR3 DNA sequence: TGCGCGGAGGGGGGGGAGCAGTACTTC.

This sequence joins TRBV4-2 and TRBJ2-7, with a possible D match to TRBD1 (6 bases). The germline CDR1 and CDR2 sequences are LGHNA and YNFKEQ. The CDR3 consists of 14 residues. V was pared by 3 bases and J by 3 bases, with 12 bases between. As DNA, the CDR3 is TGTGCCAGCAGCCAGGGGGACACCTACTACGAGCAGTACTTC. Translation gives CASSQGDTYYEQYF.

The CDR3 protein is CASSPGGPAPPYGYTF. In nucleotides, the CDR3 is TGTGCCAGCAGCCCAGGGGGGCCCGCGCCCCCTTATGGCTACACCTTC. The chain couples TRBV7-9 to TRBJ1-2, with 7 bases that match TRBD1. V lost 5 bases and J lost 5; bases outside the gene matches: 14. Germline V gene data show CDR1 as SEHNR and CDR2 as FQNEAQ (reference sequence). CDR3 length: 16 amino acids.

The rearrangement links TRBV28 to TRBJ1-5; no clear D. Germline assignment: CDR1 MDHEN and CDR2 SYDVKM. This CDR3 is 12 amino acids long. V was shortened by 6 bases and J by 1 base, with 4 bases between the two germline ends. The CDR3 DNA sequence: TGTGCCAGCAGAGAGAGCAATCAGCCCCAGCATTTT. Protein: CASRESNQPQHF.

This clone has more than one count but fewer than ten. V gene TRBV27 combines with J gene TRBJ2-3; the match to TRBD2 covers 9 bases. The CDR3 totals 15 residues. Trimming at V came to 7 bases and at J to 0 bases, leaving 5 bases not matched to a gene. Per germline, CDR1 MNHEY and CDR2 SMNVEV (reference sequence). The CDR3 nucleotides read TGTGCCAGCAACCTCGGACTAGCGAGCACAGATACGCAGTATTTT. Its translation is CASNLGLASTDTQYF.

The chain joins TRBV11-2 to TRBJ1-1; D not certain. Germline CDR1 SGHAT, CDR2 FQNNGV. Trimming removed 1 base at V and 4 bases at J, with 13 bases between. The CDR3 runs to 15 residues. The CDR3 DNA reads TGTGCCAGCAGCTTAGGTAATTTGGGGAGCACTGAAGCTTTCTTT. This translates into CASSLGNLGSTEAFF.